The source of this TCR beta chain is a study of blood T cell repertoires in COVID-19. Study context: Sites in the United States, Italy and Spain provided acute and convalescent COVID-19 samples. PBMCs, B-cell-depleted T cells, or T cells were the source of the cDNA or gDNA that made up the material.

CDR1 SNHLY and CDR2 FYNNEI come from the germline V gene. With 6 bases removed from V and 2 bases from J, the gap between germline ends came to 12 bases. This CDR3 spans 14 amino acids. In the original analysis: Amplifying reference gene primers gave estimates of nucleated cell counts. Measured with immunoSEQ multiplex PCR; TCRdb has only the in-frame clones, and not every one. For V, J and clone size, that table is used; D and trimming come from the DNA. Of 75,000 to 100,000 clones listed, around 80% are singletons. The chain links TRBV2 to TRBJ2-3; tentative D call: TRBD2 (6 bases). Source material: peripheral blood. The receptor comes from a human donor in a cohort sampled during active COVID-19. CDR3 loop: CASSSDYLTDTQYF. The CDR3 DNA sequence: TGTGCCAGCAGCTCGGACTACCTCACAGATACGCAGTATTTT.